This note documents a single TCR beta chain sequence. TCRdb re-analysed the RT-PCR reads in MiXCR, keeping a single row per CDR3 protein. The sample contains hundreds of thousands of distinct CDR3 sequences, 12% to 15% of which appear only once. This TCR was sampled from a female donor in good health, serving as a healthy control. Sample: memory CD4+ T cells from blood.

CDR3 bases: TGTGCCAGCAGCCAGACTAGCGGGGGGGGCGCGTTAACAGATACGCAGTATTTT. This gives the protein CASSQTSGGGALTDTQYF. The genes are TRBV3-1 and TRBJ2-3; 14 nucleotides match TRBD2. J was trimmed by 3 bases and V by 3 bases; bases with no gene match: 8. This CDR3 comprises 18 residues. Per the germline V gene, CDR1 is LGHDT and CDR2 is YNNKEL (reference sequence).